The 32 T cell receptor beta chains below come from one sample, sequenced in a study of control samples from healthy donors and cancer patients. Sequenced by immunoSEQ multiplex PCR; TCRdb stores in-frame clones only, minus some. Found here are around 130,000 clones, approximately 87% of them singletons; the top ten hold about an eighth. Sequencing input: blood. Receptors were obtained from a man aged 25-40 years in good health.

The chain combines TRBV4-1 with TRBJ1-6, with unresolved D. The CDR3 contains 14 residues. CDR1 and CDR2 (germline): MGHRA, YSYEKL. The V end lost 1 base, the J end lost 8 bases, and 9 bases lay between the germline ends. The CDR3 spells CASSQGPEDSPLHF. The CDR3 DNA sequence: TGCGCCAGCAGCCAAGGACCAGAGGATTCACCCCTCCACTTT.

The rearrangement uses TRBV12-3 or TRBV12-4 and TRBJ1-2; D is perhaps TRBD1 (5 bases). V lost 1 base and J 8 bases, leaving 11 bases between the germline ends. CDR3 length equals 13 residues. The CDR3 DNA reads as TGTGCCAGCAGTTTAGTCGGGGCGGGCGGCTACACCTTC. Its protein product is CASSLVGAGGYTF.

The V gene is TRBV11-2, the J gene TRBJ2-5; D call uncertain. This CDR3 has 15 amino acids. Germline CDR1 is SGHAT and CDR2 is FQNNGV. V gave up 1 base and J gave up 0 bases, with 9 bases separating them. The CDR3 loop reads CASSLASAYQETQYF. The CDR3 nucleotides are TGTGCCAGCAGCTTAGCTTCGGCATACCAAGAGACCCAGTACTTC.

V gene TRBV5-4 combines with J gene TRBJ1-6, with 11 bases fitting TRBD1. CDR1 SGHNT and CDR2 YYREEE come from the germline V gene (reference sequence). Trimming removed 2 bases from V and 8 bases from J; junction bases left unmatched: 6. The length of the CDR3 is 16 residues. The CDR3 spells CASSFPPGQGDSPLHF. As DNA, the CDR3 is TGTGCCAGCAGCTTCCCGCCGGGACAGGGGGATTCACCCCTCCACTTT.

The rearrangement joins TRBV3-1 (or the pseudogene TRBV3-2) to TRBJ1-5; D remains unclear. Trimming took off 1 base at V and 5 bases at J, with 9 bases between the two ends. CDR1 and CDR2 (germline): LGHDT, YNNKEL (reference sequence). The length of the CDR3 is 14 residues. This CDR3 reads CASSQASLDQPQHF. The DNA for the CDR3 is TGTGCCAGCAGCCAAGCGTCCTTAGATCAGCCCCAGCATTTT.

V is TRBV21-1 and J is TRBJ1-6; the table's D call, TRBD1, has no DNA check behind it. TRBV21-1 is reported as a pseudogene. The CDR3 runs 17 residues. In DNA form, the CDR3 reads TGTGCCAGCAGCAAAAGGGGAAGAGACAGGGGGCTGTCACCCCTCCACTTT. Residues: CASSKRGRDRGLSPLHF.

The chain recombines TRBV2 with TRBJ1-1; unclear D gene. Germline V CDR1 and CDR2: SNHLY, FYNNEI. The CDR3 covers 11 residues. V was pared by 5 bases and J by 3 bases, with 4 bases between. CDR3 region: CASSKDTEAFF. CDR3 nucleotide sequence: TGTGCCAGCAGTAAAGACACTGAAGCTTTCTTT.

The chain has TRBV14 and TRBJ2-1; D possibly corresponds to TRBD1 (6 bases). The germline V and J ends were trimmed by 6 bases and 4 bases, with 16 bases remaining between them. Per the germline V gene, CDR1 is SGHDN and CDR2 is FVKESK. This CDR3 comprises 15 residues. DNA for the CDR3: TGTGCCAGCAGGTTTCTGAGACAGGTTTACAATGAGCAGTTCTTC. This encodes CASRFLRQVYNEQFF.

In its sample, this clone was seen a few times. At the DNA level, this CDR3 is encoded by other sequences in the same sample as well. V is TRBV7-8 and J is TRBJ1-1, with a weak D call TRBD1 (6 bases). Germline V gene sequence: CDR1 SGHVS, CDR2 FQNEAQ. The CDR3 sequence is 13 residues long. Between the trimmed V and J ends, which lost 2 bases and 3 bases, there was a span of 7 bases. Written as DNA, the CDR3 is TGTGCCAGCAGCTTAAACAGGGACACTGAAGCTTTCTTT. This codes for CASSLNRDTEAFF.

The rearrangement joins TRBV24-1 to TRBJ1-2, with 8 nucleotides matching TRBD1. V shed 5 bases, J shed 4 bases, and the junction held 5 bases outside the gene matches. The CDR3 contains 14 residues. Germline V gene data show CDR1 as KGHDR and CDR2 as SFDVKD. The CDR3 bases are TGTGCCACCAGTGCGGGACAGGAGAGCTATGGCTACACCTTC. It yields the protein CATSAGQESYGYTF.

The chain joins TRBV4-1 to TRBJ2-2; 8 bases agree with TRBD2. Germline V lookup: CDR1 MGHRA, CDR2 YSYEKL. The trim removed 5 bases at V and 4 bases at J, leaving 6 bases unmatched. The CDR3 is 15 amino acids. The CDR3 coding sequence is TGCGCCAGCAGCACGGGACTAGGGGGCACCGGGGAGCTGTTTTTT. Translation: CASSTGLGGTGELFF.

V gene TRBV4-1 combines with J gene TRBJ1-5, with D possibly TRBD1 on 6 matching bases. V was shortened by 2 bases and J by 2 bases, with 10 bases between the two germline ends. The CDR3 sequence is 15 residues long. Germline CDR1 MGHRA, CDR2 YSYEKL. The DNA for the CDR3 is TGCGCCAGCAGCCAACAGGGGCCTGGCAATCAGCCCCAGCATTTT. It encodes CASSQQGPGNQPQHF.

About this clone itself: Different DNA sequences within this sample yield the same CDR3. V usage is TRBV5-6 and J usage is TRBJ1-2; TRBD1 aligns across 9 bases. Germline CDR1 and CDR2: SGHDT and YYEEEE. This CDR3 is built from 14 residues. Germline trimming cut 2 bases from V and 2 bases from J; bases unmatched to any gene: 1. CDR3 in amino acids: CASSLGQGNYGYTF. CDR3 in DNA: TGTGCCAGCAGCTTAGGACAGGGGAACTATGGCTACACCTTC.

This clone appeared a few times. The chain is built from TRBV4-1 and TRBJ2-2; 13 bases match TRBD2. The germline V gene encodes CDR1 MGHRA and CDR2 YSYEKL. This CDR3 is built from 16 residues. The J segment lost 6 bases and the V segment lost 0 bases, leaving 1 base of the junction unmatched. CDR3 residues: CASSQETSGGAGELFF. The CDR3 bases are TGCGCCAGCAGCCAAGAAACTAGCGGGGGGGCCGGGGAGCTGTTTTTT.

The chain recombines TRBV27 with TRBJ2-3, with TRBD1 identical over 8 bases. This CDR3 contains 16 residues. J lost 0 bases, V lost 6 bases, and 8 bases had no gene match. Germline CDR1 and CDR2: MNHEY and SMNVEV (reference sequence). The CDR3 spells CASRQPGGVSTDTQYF. CDR3 in DNA: TGTGCCAGCAGGCAACCAGGGGGCGTGAGCACAGATACGCAGTATTTT.

The V and J genes are TRBV27 and TRBJ1-6; maybe TRBD1 (5 bases). The CDR3 has 13 residues. Germline lookup yields CDR1 MNHEY and CDR2 SMNVEV (reference sequence). V gave up 10 bases and J gave up 7 bases, with 14 bases separating them. The CDR3: CATADIKNSPLHF. The CDR3 DNA sequence: TGTGCCACCGCGGACATAAAAAATTCACCCCTCCACTTT.

The chain joins TRBV9 to TRBJ2-7; 13 nucleotides agree with TRBD2. The CDR3 runs to 15 residues. Germline trimming cut 4 bases from V and 7 bases from J; bases unmatched to any gene: 8. Germline CDR1 SGDLS, CDR2 YYNGEE. This CDR3 reads CASSPRTSGGGEQYF. In DNA, the CDR3 is TGTGCCAGCAGCCCAAGGACTAGCGGGGGCGGGGAGCAGTACTTC.

The chain is built from TRBV7-8 and TRBJ1-5, with TRBD1 matching 8 bases. Germline CDR1 and CDR2: SGHVS and FQNEAQ. V lost 5 bases and J lost 5; bases outside the gene matches: 8. The CDR3 contains 15 residues. CDR3 region: CASSITTGEDQPQHF. CDR3 bases: TGTGCCAGCAGCATTACGACAGGGGAAGATCAGCCCCAGCATTTT.

This chain connects TRBV6-5 to TRBJ1-1; 12 bases are a match to TRBD1. V gave up 5 bases and J gave up 5 bases; unmatched junction bases: 6. Germline CDR1 is MNHEY and CDR2 is SVGAGI. The CDR3 extends over 15 amino acids. CDR3 loop: CASSPGQGAETEAFF. In DNA, the CDR3 is TGTGCCAGCAGTCCGGGACAGGGGGCTGAAACTGAAGCTTTCTTT.

The chain couples TRBV14 to TRBJ1-6, with D unresolved. The CDR3 is made up of 14 amino acids. V lost 0 bases and J 9 bases, leaving 9 bases between the germline ends. Germline loops: CDR1 SGHDN, CDR2 FVKESK. In DNA form, the CDR3 reads TGTGCCAGCAGCCAAGAGGTGGCCGCTTCACCCCTCCACTTT. Protein product: CASSQEVAASPLHF.

This clone has only a few counts. V usage is TRBV28 and J usage is TRBJ2-2; TRBD1 aligns across 8 bases. The CDR3 extends over 15 amino acids. In germline, CDR1 is MDHEN, CDR2 SYDVKM. V shed 5 bases and J 6 bases; nucleotides not matched to a gene: 8. CDR3 sequence reads: CASSAAGGRSGELFF. CDR3 nucleotides: TGTGCCAGCAGTGCTGCAGGGGGCCGTTCCGGGGAGCTGTTTTTT.

This clone was observed once. The chain combines TRBV7-8 with TRBJ1-5; D unresolved. This CDR3 has 13 amino acids. V lost 5 bases to trimming and J lost 5 bases, with 10 bases between them. Germline V gene lookup returns CDR1 SGHVS and CDR2 FQNEAQ. CDR3 coding DNA: TGTGCCAGCAGCCAGCTAGAGGATCAGCCCCAGCATTTT. Translated, it gives CASSQLEDQPQHF.

The chain carries TRBV5-6 and TRBJ1-1, with a tentative D call TRBD1 (5 bases). The V and J ends lost 1 base and 1 base respectively, with 8 bases between them. This CDR3 region has 14 residues. Germline CDR1 SGHDT, CDR2 YYEEEE. CDR3 nucleotide sequence: TGTGCCAGCAGCTTGAGGGGTACGAACACTGAAGCTTTCTTT. Residues: CASSLRGTNTEAFF.

The chain recombines TRBV29-1 with TRBJ1-2, with TRBD1 identical over 11 bases. CDR1 is SQVTM, CDR2 ANQGSEA, per germline. V trimming: 7 bases; J trimming: 7 bases; junction bases outside the gene matches: 11. The CDR3 is 14 amino acids. The CDR3 DNA reads as TGCAGCGGCTCACCGGGACAGGGGGAGGTTGGCTACACCTTC. Protein: CSGSPGQGEVGYTF.

J is TRBJ2-1 and V is TRBV12-3 or TRBV12-4, with no clear D. Trimming removed 4 bases at V and 4 bases at J, with 5 bases between. This CDR3 contains 12 residues. Written as DNA, the CDR3 is TGTGCCAGCAGTTACGGGTACAATGAGCAGTTCTTC. Its protein is CASSYGYNEQFF.

This rearrangement joins TRBV6-6 to TRBJ1-5; 9 nucleotides match TRBD1. Trimming cost V 6 bases and J 2 bases; bases outside gene matches: 8. Germline lookup yields CDR1 MNHNY and CDR2 SVGAGI (reference sequence). The CDR3 has 16 residues. In nucleotides, the CDR3 is TGTGCCAGCAGACCCGACAGGGGGGTCGGCAATCAGCCCCAGCATTTT. This translates into CASRPDRGVGNQPQHF.

V and J are TRBV10-3 and TRBJ2-2; D is possibly TRBD2 (7 bases). V dropped 4 bases and J dropped 0 bases, with 12 bases sitting between them. The CDR3 contains 16 residues. Germline-derived CDR1 and CDR2 are ENHRY and SYGVKD. Here the CDR3 reads CAISVGGGSNTGELFF. In DNA form, the CDR3 reads TGTGCCATCAGTGTGGGCGGGGGCTCGAACACCGGGGAGCTGTTTTTT.

This clone was observed a few times. The chain links TRBV7-2 to TRBJ1-2; no clear D gene. The length of the CDR3 is 14 residues. The V end was cut by 1 base, the J end by 5 bases, with 11 bases between. CDR1 and CDR2 (germline): SGHTA, FQGNSA. The CDR3: CASSLVSTQYGYTF. The DNA for the CDR3 is TGTGCCAGCAGCTTAGTGTCGACACAATATGGCTACACCTTC.

CDR3: CASSIGTGQKNYEQYF. The CDR3 DNA sequence: TGTGCCAGTAGTATAGGGACGGGACAGAAGAACTACGAGCAGTACTTC. V gene TRBV19 combines with J gene TRBJ2-7; 7 positions agree with TRBD1. Germline V gives CDR1 LNHDA, CDR2 SQIVND (reference sequence). Trimming at V came to 1 base and at J to 3 bases, leaving 9 bases not matched to a gene. The CDR3 spans 16 residues.

V gene TRBV2 combines with J gene TRBJ1-4; 9 bases are shared with TRBD1. The CDR3 is made up of 15 amino acids. Germline values: CDR1 SNHLY, CDR2 FYNNEI. V was pared by 3 bases and J by 4 bases, with 3 bases of the junction left unmatched. The CDR3 loop reads CASSDLGQGNEKLFF. For the CDR3, the DNA is TGTGCCAGCAGTGACCTGGGACAGGGTAATGAAAAACTGTTTTTT.

The V call is TRBV5-1, the J call TRBJ2-7, with TRBD1 matching 8 bases. From germline, CDR1 is SGHRS and CDR2 YFSETQ. Trimming took 4 bases from V and 4 from J; bases not matched to a gene: 10. CDR3 length: 15 amino acids. The CDR3 DNA sequence: TGCGCCAGCAGCACCGGACAGGGAACAACGTACGAGCAGTACGTC. It is translated as CASSTGQGTTYEQYV.

For the CDR3, the DNA is TGTGCCATCAGTACTACAGGAACTGGGGCCAACGTCCTGACTTTC. Translation: CAISTTGTGANVLTF. The chain employs TRBV10-3 and TRBJ2-6; D is perhaps TRBD1 (5 bases). Germline-derived CDR1 and CDR2 are ENHRY and SYGVKD. The V end was cut by 5 bases, the J end by 2 bases, with 10 bases between. This CDR3 spans 15 amino acids.